Listed below are T cell receptor beta chains from one sample, sequenced in a study of human T cells and chemical hapten exposure. TCRdb re-called the RACE reads with MiXCR, one entry per CDR3 protein. The table includes 150,000 to 200,000 distinct CDR3 sequences, around a quarter detected once. This specimen consisted of whole blood, obtained in connection with sensitization to the hapten diphenylcyclopropenone (DPC). These receptors originate from a woman between 18 and 29 years old with alopecia areata. Some clones in this sample may be carry-over from other donors' samples. CDR3s include the opening cysteine and the closing phenylalanine or tryptophan. D genes are given only for firm matches. Clone size appears in some rows only: once, few, many, or a class for an expanded clone.

v_call: TRBV7-9; clone_size: .; j_call: TRBJ2-5; d_call: .; cdr3_aa: CASSLIMDQYF; cdr3_nt: TGTGCCAGCAGCTTAATCATGGACCAGTACTTC
v_call: TRBV7-2; clone_size: .; j_call: TRBJ1-6; d_call: .; cdr3_aa: CASSLGQFYNSPLHF; cdr3_nt: TGTGCCAGCAGCTTAGGACAGTTCTATAATTCACCCCTCCACTTT
v_call: TRBV9; clone_size: few; j_call: TRBJ1-1; d_call: TRBD1; cdr3_aa: CASSPHGQVNTEAFF; cdr3_nt: TGTGCCAGCAGCCCGCACGGACAGGTGAACACTGAAGCTTTCTTT
v_call: TRBV20-1; clone_size: .; j_call: TRBJ1-2; d_call: .; cdr3_aa: CSASWGAIDYGYTF; cdr3_nt: TGCAGTGCTAGTTGGGGGGCCATCGACTATGGCTACACCTTC
v_call: TRBV9; clone_size: .; j_call: TRBJ2-1; d_call: .; cdr3_aa: CASSVGTGATGTRNNEQFF; cdr3_nt: TGTGCCAGCAGCGTAGGGACAGGGGCAACCGGGACTAGGAACAATGAGCAGTTCTTC
v_call: TRBV2; clone_size: .; j_call: TRBJ2-2; d_call: .; cdr3_aa: CASTSQGPGELFF; cdr3_nt: TGTGCCAGCACTTCACAGGGTCCCGGGGAGCTGTTTTTT
v_call: TRBV9; clone_size: .; j_call: TRBJ2-3; d_call: TRBD2; cdr3_aa: CASSVDPSGMVTDTQYF; cdr3_nt: TGTGCCAGCAGCGTAGACCCTAGCGGGATGGTGACAGATACGCAGTATTTT
v_call: TRBV28; clone_size: .; j_call: TRBJ2-2; d_call: .; cdr3_aa: CASFRGVGELFF; cdr3_nt: TGTGCCAGTTTCCGTGGGGTCGGGGAGCTGTTTTTT
v_call: TRBV6-2/TRBV6-3; clone_size: .; j_call: TRBJ2-3; d_call: .; cdr3_aa: CASSYAGTTDTQYF; cdr3_nt: TGTGCCAGCAGTTACGCGGGGACCACAGATACGCAGTATTTT
v_call: TRBV7-2; clone_size: .; j_call: TRBJ2-5; d_call: TRBD1; cdr3_aa: CASSPSRGTVSETQYF; cdr3_nt: TGTGCCAGCAGCCCTAGCAGGGGGACGGTCAGTGAGACCCAGTACTTC
v_call: TRBV4-3; clone_size: .; j_call: TRBJ2-1; d_call: TRBD2; cdr3_aa: CASSQDSSGSSYNEQFF; cdr3_nt: TGCGCCAGCAGCCAAGATTCTAGCGGGAGCTCCTACAATGAGCAGTTCTTC
v_call: TRBV7-9; clone_size: .; j_call: TRBJ2-7; d_call: TRBD2; cdr3_aa: CASSSPSGSGYEQYF; cdr3_nt: TGTGCCAGCAGCTCACCCAGCGGGAGCGGGTACGAGCAGTACTTC
v_call: TRBV10-1; clone_size: few; j_call: TRBJ2-2; d_call: TRBD1; cdr3_aa: CASSESRDRGTGELFF; cdr3_nt: TGCGCCAGCAGTGAGTCCCGGGACAGGGGCACCGGGGAGCTGTTTTTT
v_call: TRBV7-2; clone_size: .; j_call: TRBJ2-7; d_call: .; cdr3_aa: CASSLEEDPSYEQYF; cdr3_nt: TGTGCCAGCAGCTTAGAAGAGGACCCCTCCTACGAGCAGTACTTC
v_call: TRBV7-2; clone_size: few; j_call: TRBJ2-1; d_call: TRBD2; cdr3_aa: CASSFSGGYDEQFF; cdr3_nt: TGTGCCAGCAGCTTTAGCGGGGGATACGATGAGCAGTTCTTC
v_call: TRBV7-2; clone_size: .; j_call: TRBJ1-2; d_call: TRBD1; cdr3_aa: CASSGVGQGAPDYGYTF; cdr3_nt: TGTGCCAGCAGCGGTGTGGGACAGGGGGCGCCTGACTATGGCTACACCTTC
v_call: TRBV5-1; clone_size: few; j_call: TRBJ2-3; d_call: .; cdr3_aa: CASSPQSTDTQYF; cdr3_nt: TGCGCCAGCAGCCCCCAGAGCACAGATACGCAGTATTTT
v_call: TRBV5-1; clone_size: .; j_call: TRBJ2-7; d_call: TRBD1; cdr3_aa: CASGTRDSTYEQYF; cdr3_nt: TGCGCCAGCGGTACCCGGGACAGTACCTACGAGCAGTACTTC
v_call: TRBV6-5; clone_size: .; j_call: TRBJ2-5; d_call: .; cdr3_aa: CASSYSHGKTQYF; cdr3_nt: TGTGCCAGCAGTTATTCCCATGGAAAGACCCAGTACTTC
v_call: TRBV2; clone_size: .; j_call: TRBJ1-2; d_call: .; cdr3_aa: CASSDLRVYGYTF; cdr3_nt: TGTGCCAGCAGTGATCTCCGCGTCTATGGCTACACCTTC
v_call: TRBV20-1; clone_size: many; j_call: TRBJ2-1; d_call: TRBD1; cdr3_aa: CSAQPGGAYNEQFF; cdr3_nt: TGCAGTGCGCAGCCAGGGGGTGCCTACAATGAGCAGTTCTTC
v_call: TRBV7-2; clone_size: few; j_call: TRBJ2-1; d_call: TRBD2; cdr3_aa: CASSLAGGPYEQFF; cdr3_nt: TGTGCCAGCAGCTTAGCGGGAGGGCCCTATGAGCAGTTCTTC